The 12 T cell receptor beta chains in this list originate from one sample, sequenced in a study of shared clonotypes between healthy human individuals. Naive CD8 populations comprised CD45RO-negative cells positively selected for CCR7, excluding terminally differentiated effector memory CD45RA+ cells. Here immunoSEQ multiplex PCR was the method, and the copy in TCRdb shows in-frame clones only, minus some. There are millions of clones in the sample; about 92% occur only once, and about 1.8% lies in the top ten. Source material: naive CD8+ T cells from PBMCs. The receptors were sampled from a man aged 18 to 30 in good health. Some clones in this sample may be carry-over from other donors' samples.

The chain links TRBV9 to TRBJ2-7, with D maybe TRBD2 (6 bases). V lost 4 bases to trimming and J lost 3 bases, with 17 bases between them. The CDR3 is 15 amino acids. Germline V CDR1 and CDR2: SGDLS, YYNGEE. The CDR3 reads CASSPNSGTHYEQYF. The CDR3 region has the DNA TGTGCCAGCAGCCCAAATTCCGGGACTCACTACGAGCAGTACTTC. Variable domain in full (rest from reference TRBV9 and TRBJ2-7): DSGVTQTPKHLITATGQRVTLRCSPRSGDLSVYWYQQSLDQGLQFLIQYYNGEERAKGNILERFSAQQFPDLHSELNLSSLELGDSALYFCASSPNSGTHYEQYFGPGTRLTVT.

The gene calls are TRBV29-1 and TRBJ2-7; D unresolved. Germline values: CDR1 SQVTM, CDR2 ANQGSEA. CDR3 length: 11 residues. V lost 2 bases to trimming and J lost 2 bases, with 4 bases between them. The CDR3 spells CSVEYTYEQYF. CDR3 nucleotides: TGCAGCGTTGAATACACCTACGAGCAGTACTTC.

The V call is TRBV5-6, the J call TRBJ1-5; 10 nucleotides match TRBD1. Trimming cost V 4 bases and J 8 bases; bases outside gene matches: 15. Germline CDR1 reads SGHDT; CDR2 reads YYEEEE. The CDR3 has 17 amino acids. DNA of the CDR3: TGTGCCAGCAGCCCCCACGGGGACAGGGGCAGTAGGAAGCCCCAGCATTTT. Protein: CASSPHGDRGSRKPQHF. The whole variable domain, remainder taken from reference TRBV5-6 and TRBJ1-5, is DAGVTQSPTHLIKTRGQQVTLRCSPKSGHDTVSWYQQALGQGPQFIFQYYEEEERQRGNFPDRFSGHQFPNYSSELNVNALLLGDSALYLCASSPHGDRGSRKPQHFGDGTRLSIL.

Turning to this clone: Other DNA sequences of this sample code for an identical CDR3. This chain links TRBV6-5 with TRBJ2-7; weak D call: TRBD1 (5 bases). Germline V CDR1 and CDR2: MNHEY, SVGAGI. V gave up 0 bases and J gave up 6 bases, with 9 bases separating them. This CDR3 is 13 amino acids long. CDR3 bases: TGTGCCAGCAGTTACTCGGGGCGTACCGAGCAGTACTTC. As protein: CASSYSGRTEQYF.

This clone has a single count. The chain joins TRBV28 to TRBJ2-5; TRBD1 aligns across 7 bases. The CDR3 sequence is 15 residues long. V lost 5 bases to trimming and J lost 5 bases; unmatched junction nucleotides: 11. Germline loops: CDR1 MDHEN, CDR2 SYDVKM. The DNA for the CDR3 is TGTGCCAGCAGTCAAGACAGGGTGGTTGGGGAGACCCAGTACTTC. Its translation: CASSQDRVVGETQYF.

The V and J genes are TRBV7-2 and TRBJ2-2; D gene ambiguous. The germline CDR1 and CDR2 sequences are SGHTA and FQGNSA. CDR3 length equals 17 residues. V shed 5 bases and J shed 1 base, with 17 bases lying between them. CDR3 amino acids: CASSPGPPLGNTGELFF. Written as DNA, the CDR3 is TGTGCCAGCAGCCCAGGCCCCCCACTCGGGAACACCGGGGAGCTGTTTTTT.

CDR3 sequence reads: CASSMSGRQLYNEQFF. CDR3 DNA: TGTGCCAGCAGCATGAGCGGGAGGCAACTCTACAATGAGCAGTTCTTC. This rearrangement joins TRBV5-6 to TRBJ2-1; TRBD2 aligns across 9 bases. CDR1 is SGHDT and CDR2 is YYEEEE in the germline V gene. This CDR3 is 16 amino acids long. Germline trimming cut 4 bases from V and 3 bases from J; bases unmatched to any gene: 8.

The chain employs TRBV4-2 and TRBJ2-1, with D hard to call. CDR3 size: 13 residues. The germline CDR1 and CDR2 sequences are LGHNA and YNFKEQ. V lost 3 bases, J lost 5 bases, and 8 bases lay in between. This CDR3 is CASSQPRDNEQFF. CDR3 coding DNA: TGTGCCAGCAGCCAGCCACGGGACAATGAGCAGTTCTTC.

The chain uses TRBV7-9 and TRBJ2-3; a weak D match, TRBD1 (5 bases). This CDR3 spans 10 amino acids. Germline loops: CDR1 SEHNR, CDR2 FQNEAQ (reference sequence). The ends were cut back, 5 bases at V and 10 bases at J, with 7 bases in the middle. CDR3 sequence: CASSEGAQYF. The CDR3 DNA is TGTGCCAGCAGCGAAGGGGCGCAGTATTTT.

The gene calls are TRBV7-9 and TRBJ2-4; the match to TRBD1 covers 12 bases. The ends lost 0 bases at V and 12 bases at J; junction bases unmatched: 6. In germline, CDR1 is SEHNR, CDR2 FQNEAQ (reference sequence). The CDR3 loop spans 15 amino acids. CDR3 region: CASSLARDRGQAQYF. The DNA of the CDR3 is TGTGCCAGCAGCTTAGCCCGGGACAGGGGGCAGGCTCAGTACTTC.

This rearrangement joins TRBV7-8 to TRBJ1-3; TRBD1 matches at 7 bases. J was trimmed by 4 bases and V by 6 bases; bases with no gene match: 21. CDR1 is SGHVS, CDR2 FQNEAQ, per germline. This CDR3 comprises 19 residues. CDR3 amino acids: CASRAPIKTGTDRGNTIYF. The DNA of the CDR3 is TGTGCCAGCAGAGCCCCTATAAAGACGGGGACAGATCGGGGAAACACCATATATTTT. Filled out from reference TRBV7-8 and TRBJ1-3, the complete variable domain reads GAGVSQSPRYKVAKRGQDVALRCDPISGHVSLFWYQQALGQGPEFLTYFQNEAQLDKSGLPSDRFFAERPEGSVSTLKIQRTQQEDSAVYLCASRAPIKTGTDRGNTIYFGEGSWLTVV.

The CDR3 loop is CASSLTLNTEAFF. DNA for the CDR3: TGTGCCAGTAGTTTAACCTTGAACACTGAAGCTTTCTTT. The J gene is TRBJ1-1, the V gene TRBV19, with D unclear. CDR1 and CDR2 from the germline V gene are LNHDA and SQIVND (reference sequence). V dropped 5 bases and J dropped 0 bases, with 7 bases sitting between them. The CDR3 totals 13 residues. The entire variable domain, with the rest obtained from reference TRBV19 and TRBJ1-1, is as follows: DGGITQSPKYLFRKEGQNVTLSCEQNLNHDAMYWYRQDPGQGLRLIYYSQIVNDFQKGDIAEGYSVSREKKESFPLTVTSAQKNPTAFYLCASSLTLNTEAFFGQGTRLTVV.